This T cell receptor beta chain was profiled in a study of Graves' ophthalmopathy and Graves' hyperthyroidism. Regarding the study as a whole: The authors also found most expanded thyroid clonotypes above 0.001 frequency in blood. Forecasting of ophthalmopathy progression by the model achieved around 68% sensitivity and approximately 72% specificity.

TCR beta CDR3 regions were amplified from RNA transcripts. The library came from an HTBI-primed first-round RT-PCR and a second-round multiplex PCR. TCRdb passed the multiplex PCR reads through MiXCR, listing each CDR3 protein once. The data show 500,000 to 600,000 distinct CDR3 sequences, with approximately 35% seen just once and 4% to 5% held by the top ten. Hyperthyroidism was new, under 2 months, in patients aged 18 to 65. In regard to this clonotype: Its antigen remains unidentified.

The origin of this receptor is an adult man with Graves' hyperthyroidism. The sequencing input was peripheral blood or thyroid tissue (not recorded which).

CDR3 nucleotide sequence: TGTGCCACCAGCAGAGATCTCCAGGGGGCTGATGAAAAACTGTTTTTT. As protein: CATSRDLQGADEKLFF. The V and J genes are TRBV15 and TRBJ1-4, with 8 bases matching TRBD1. Germline CDR1 is LNHNV and CDR2 is YYDKDF (reference sequence). The CDR3 has 16 residues. With 0 bases clipped from V and 6 bases from J, the junction kept 6 bases outside the gene matches.